This T cell receptor beta chain was captured by sequencing in a study of shared clonotypes between healthy human individuals (dated by TCRdb to about 2020). Concerning the study at large: A couple of women and a few men aged 18 to 49 years were included in the cohort. For each donor, three plates each were used for CD4 naive and CD4 memory, two plates were used for CD8 naive, and one plate was used for CD8 memory. The study deeply sequenced blood TCR repertoires of 5 or 6 healthy adults to estimate repertoire size and the extent of clonotype sharing between individuals. To increase sequencing depth and limit assay-specific biases, TCR repertoire library preparation and sequencing were carried out by different laboratories using diverse techniques. Leukapheresis yielded between about 0.85 and 9.5 billion PBMCs per donor. Study-wide conclusions, independent of this receptor: Sharing across several donors was observed for approximately 5% of naive CD4, around 3.5% of naive CD8, 2% to 2.5% of memory CD4, and over 0.3% of memory CD8 clonotypes. Pairwise subsampling indicated that sequencing depth was expected to affect the degree of clonotype sharing among donors. The small number of donors limited the genetic and exposure-history diversity represented. Higher generation probabilities were observed for clonotypes shared by all four sorted-subset donors than for non-shared clonotypes. Incomplete sequencing was indicated by rarefaction of sorted-subset datasets, despite the large sequencing depth. Sampling was restricted to blood, and TCR repertoires in tissue are likely to differ from TCR repertoires in blood. Naive subsets generally had larger estimated clonotype richness than memory subsets did.

Healthy HIV-negative adults with no recently reported acute infections or vaccinations were included as donors. All donors were Caucasian adults living in Nashville, Tennessee, USA. CD4+ T cells were enriched by magnetic negative selection, after which naive cells were positively selected on CD45RA and the negative fraction was taken as the memory subset. Blood was obtained by leukapheresis, after which PBMCs were separated by Ficoll-Histopaque density gradient centrifugation and cryopreserved in liquid nitrogen vapor phase. Purity and quantity of every magnetically sorted T cell population were checked by analytical flow cytometry. Genomic DNA was isolated from every sorted fraction and measured by UV absorbance on a Nanodrop 2000c. TCR CDR3 regions were amplified from genomic DNA by multiplex PCR using the deep immunoSEQ assay. Extracted genomic DNA from each cell subset was distributed evenly across all wells of several immunoSEQ 96-well plates, and each plate was treated as a replicate. For sorted subsets, about 0.2 ug genomic DNA, equal to 25,000 to 35,000 T cell genomes, was loaded into each replicate PCR. Purified libraries were quantified with a Qubit 3.0 fluorometer, sized on a Bioanalyzer 2100, and re-quantified with the KAPA Library Quantification kit. Every immunoSEQ 96-well plate was sequenced on a dedicated single-read 150-cycle Illumina NextSeq 550 flow cell. The study's processing was this. The immunoSEQ output contained only junctional sequences without quality scores, so filtering could not match that applied to full-length reads. Sequences were annotated with PyIR, a Python wrapper for IgBLAST v1.9, and V/J genes and CDR3 were assigned using IMGT germline references. Any read was removed if the V/J assignment was weak (E-value above 1e-6), the CDR3 was missing, or the read contained stop codons, out-of-frame junctions, or ambiguous translated residues. A V3J clonotype was defined by an identical inferred V gene, J gene, and CDR3 amino acid sequence. The percentage overlap between two repertoires was calculated by dividing the number of shared unique clonotypes by the size of the smaller repertoire. Three approaches were used to assess repertoire richness: RTK rarefaction, the Chao1 estimator, and Recon v2.1 estimates of unobserved clonotypes. OLGA was used to compute generation probabilities for all TCRbeta clonotypes that the gDNA method yielded from a handful of donors. Imported from immuneACCESS, the table was reduced by TCRdb to in-frame sequences with V and J called. These copies leave out some clones; in studies compared against another copy, an unresolved V gene accounts for under half, and the cause of the remainder is not known. D and trimming were read from the DNA, whereas the V and J calls and clone size are those reported in that table. In all, the sample holds roughly 1 million clones, and around 74% of those were seen once. 1.4% to 1.5% of the sample is held by the ten biggest clonotypes.

The CDR1 and CDR2 encoded by the germline V gene are SGHRS and YFSETQ. The CDR3 runs 15 residues from the cysteine to the phenylalanine. The only DNA kept is the CDR3, 45 bases in frame from the first base. Unmatched junction bases come to 4, with V trimmed by 1 base and J by 5 bases. This clone was observed at least ten times. Its antigen target is currently unknown. No per-base quality is available; no much larger clone lies one base away. This CDR3 is also generated by other DNA sequences in the sample. This receptor was obtained from a man younger than 30 in good health. The sequenced sample consisted of memory CD4+ T cells sorted from blood. This sample's cell subset or site label indicates: CD45RA-negative fraction. The chain is assembled from TRBV5-1 and TRBJ1-4; 8 central bases correspond to TRBD1. Here is the DNA: TGCGCCAGCAGCTTGAGTCAGGGGGCGAATGAAAAACTGTTTTTT. Its translation reads: CASSLSQGANEKLFF.